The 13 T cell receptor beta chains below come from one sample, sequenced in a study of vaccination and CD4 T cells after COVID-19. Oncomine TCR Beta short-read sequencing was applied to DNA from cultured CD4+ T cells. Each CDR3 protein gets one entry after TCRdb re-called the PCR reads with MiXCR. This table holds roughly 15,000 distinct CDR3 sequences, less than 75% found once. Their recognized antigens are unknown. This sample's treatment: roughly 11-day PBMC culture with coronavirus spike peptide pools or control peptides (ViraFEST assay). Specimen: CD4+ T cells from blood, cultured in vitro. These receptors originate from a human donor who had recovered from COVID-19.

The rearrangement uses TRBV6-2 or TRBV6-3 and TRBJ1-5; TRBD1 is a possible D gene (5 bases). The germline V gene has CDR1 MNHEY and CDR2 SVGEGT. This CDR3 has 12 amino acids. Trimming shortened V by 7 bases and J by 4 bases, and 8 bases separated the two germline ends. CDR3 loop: CASNRGNQPQHF. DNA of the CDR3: TGTGCCAGCAATCGGGGGAATCAGCCCCAGCATTTT.

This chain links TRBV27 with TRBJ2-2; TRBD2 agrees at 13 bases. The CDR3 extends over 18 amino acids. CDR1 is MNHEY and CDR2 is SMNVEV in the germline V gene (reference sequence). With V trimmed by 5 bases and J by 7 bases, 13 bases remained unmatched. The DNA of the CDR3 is TGTGCCAGCAGTCCACTAACTAGCGGGAGGGCCGCTGGCGGGGAGCTGTTTTTT. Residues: CASSPLTSGRAAGGELFF.

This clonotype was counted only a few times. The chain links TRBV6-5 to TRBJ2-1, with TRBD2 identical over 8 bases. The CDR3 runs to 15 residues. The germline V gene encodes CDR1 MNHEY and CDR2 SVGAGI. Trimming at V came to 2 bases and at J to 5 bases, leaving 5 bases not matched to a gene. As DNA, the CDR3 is TGTGCCAGCAGTTACCGGCGGGAGGACCACAATGAGCAGTTCTTC. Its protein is CASSYRREDHNEQFF.

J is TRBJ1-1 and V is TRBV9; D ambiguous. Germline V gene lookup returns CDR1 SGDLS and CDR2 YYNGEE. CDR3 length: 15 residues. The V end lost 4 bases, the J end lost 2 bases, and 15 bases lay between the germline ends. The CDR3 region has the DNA TGTGCCAGCAGCTCCCGGGCAGACCTTAACACTGAAGCTTTCTTT. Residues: CASSSRADLNTEAFF.

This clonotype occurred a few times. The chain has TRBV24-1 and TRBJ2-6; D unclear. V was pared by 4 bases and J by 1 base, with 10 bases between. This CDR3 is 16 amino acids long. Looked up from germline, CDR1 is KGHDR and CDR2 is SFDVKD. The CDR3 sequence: CATSDPGYSGANVLTF. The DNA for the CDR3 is TGTGCCACCAGTGACCCCGGTTATTCTGGGGCCAACGTCCTGACTTTC.

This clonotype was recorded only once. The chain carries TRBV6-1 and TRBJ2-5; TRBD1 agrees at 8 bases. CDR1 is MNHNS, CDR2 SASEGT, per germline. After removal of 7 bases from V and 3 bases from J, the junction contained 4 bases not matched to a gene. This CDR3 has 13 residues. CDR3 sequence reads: CASTRTGKETQYF. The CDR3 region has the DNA TGTGCCAGCACCCGGACAGGGAAAGAGACCCAGTACTTC.

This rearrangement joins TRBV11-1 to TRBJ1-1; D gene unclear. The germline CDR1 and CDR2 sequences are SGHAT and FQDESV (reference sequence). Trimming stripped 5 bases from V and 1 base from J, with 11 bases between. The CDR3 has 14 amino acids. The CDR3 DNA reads TGTGCCAGCAGCCCGAAGAGGAGGAACACTGAAGCTTTCTTT. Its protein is CASSPKRRNTEAFF.

The DNA of the CDR3 is TGCAGTGCTAGAGATCTGGGCGGGGTGAACACCGGGGAGCTGTTTTTT. Protein: CSARDLGGVNTGELFF. The chain joins TRBV20-1 to TRBJ2-2; a possible D gene is TRBD2 (6 bases). This CDR3 is built from 16 residues. The V and J ends lost 0 bases and 1 base respectively, with 12 bases between them. The germline gives CDR1 DFQATT, CDR2 SNEGSKA (reference sequence).

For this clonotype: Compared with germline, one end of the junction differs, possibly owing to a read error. As DNA, the CDR3 is TGCAGTGCAAGAGATTCTGTGGGGGCCACTGAAGCTTTCTTT. Encoded protein: CSARDSVGATEAFF. This sequence joins TRBV20-1 and TRBJ1-1; D possibly corresponds to TRBD1 (6 bases). The CDR3 spans 14 residues. Germline V gives CDR1 DFQATT, CDR2 SNEGSKA (reference sequence).

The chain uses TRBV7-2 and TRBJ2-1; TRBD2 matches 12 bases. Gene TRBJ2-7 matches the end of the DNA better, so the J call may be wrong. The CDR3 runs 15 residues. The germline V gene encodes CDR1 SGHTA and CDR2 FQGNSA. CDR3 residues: CASSLQTSGSDEQYF. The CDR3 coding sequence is TGTGCCAGCAGCTTACAGACTAGCGGGAGTGACGAGCAGTACTTC.

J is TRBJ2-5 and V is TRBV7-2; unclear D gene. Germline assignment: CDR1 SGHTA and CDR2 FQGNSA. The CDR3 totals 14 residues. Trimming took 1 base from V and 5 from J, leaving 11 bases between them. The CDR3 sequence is CASSLGVNLETQYF. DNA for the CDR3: TGTGCCAGCAGCTTAGGTGTCAACCTGGAGACCCAGTACTTC. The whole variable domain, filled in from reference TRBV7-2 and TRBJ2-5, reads GAGVSQSPSNKVTEKGKDVELRCDPISGHTALYWYRQSLGQGLEFLIYFQGNSAPDKSGLPSDRFSAERTGGSVSTLTIQRTQQEDSAVYLCASSLGVNLETQYFGPGTRLLVL.

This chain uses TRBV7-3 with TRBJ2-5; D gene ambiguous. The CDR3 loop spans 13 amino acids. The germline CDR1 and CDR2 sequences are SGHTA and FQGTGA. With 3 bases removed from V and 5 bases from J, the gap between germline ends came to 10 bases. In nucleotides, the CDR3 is TGTGCCAGCAGCTTCGGGCCCTCCGAGACCCAGTACTTC. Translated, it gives CASSFGPSETQYF. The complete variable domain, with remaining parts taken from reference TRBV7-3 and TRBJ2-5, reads GAGVSQTPSNKVTEKGKYVELRCDPISGHTALYWYRQSLGQGPEFLIYFQGTGAADDSGLPNDRFFAVRPEGSVSTLKIQRTERGDSAVYLCASSFGPSETQYFGPGTRLLVL.

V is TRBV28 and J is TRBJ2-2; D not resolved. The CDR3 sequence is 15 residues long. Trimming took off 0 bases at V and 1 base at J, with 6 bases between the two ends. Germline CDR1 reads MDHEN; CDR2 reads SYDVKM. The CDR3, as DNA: TGTGCCAGCAGTTTATGGTTTGGGAACACCGGGGAGCTGTTTTTT. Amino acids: CASSLWFGNTGELFF.